This is a list of T cell receptor beta chains from one sample in a study of blood T cell repertoires in COVID-19. Some clones are missing from TCRdb's copy, which holds only in-frame ones; the method was immunoSEQ multiplex PCR. The data show 100,000 or so clones, about 77% seen once. Material: peripheral blood. Source of these receptors: a man in his sixties or seventies with active or convalescent COVID-19. CDR3s include the opening cysteine and the closing phenylalanine or tryptophan. A D gene is named only where the DNA matches it firmly. Clone size is shown for a subset of rows, as once, few, many or a class of expanded clone.

V gene,D gene,J gene,clone size,CDR3 protein,CDR3 DNA
TRBV7-9,TRBD1,TRBJ1-1,-,CASSRSLSGTGVGTEAFF,TGTGCCAGCAGTCGCTCGTTGTCCGGGACAGGTGTTGGGACTGAAGCTTTCTTT
TRBV28,-,TRBJ2-7,-,CASSLLGGGAGVYEQYF,TGTGCCAGCAGCCTCTTAGGAGGGGGCGCGGGTGTCTACGAGCAGTACTTC
TRBV7-2,TRBD1,TRBJ1-2,-,CAATTGQTNYGYTF,TGTGCTGCGACTACGGGACAGACCAACTATGGCTACACCTTC
TRBV3-1/TRBV3-2,TRBD1,TRBJ2-2,-,CASSHGQGSGELFF,TGTGCCAGCAGCCACGGACAGGGCAGCGGGGAGCTGTTTTTT
TRBV5-1,TRBD2,TRBJ2-4,-,CASSPADSIAGGPNIQYF,TGCGCCAGCAGCCCCGCCGACAGCATAGCGGGAGGGCCGAACATTCAGTACTTC
TRBV29-1,-,TRBJ2-1,-,CSAGTVSYNEQFF,TGCAGCGCAGGGACTGTTTCCTACAATGAGCAGTTCTTC
TRBV19,TRBD1,TRBJ2-6,-,CASTLWDRAPSGANVLTF,TGTGCCAGTACCCTGTGGGACAGGGCACCCTCTGGGGCCAACGTCCTGACTTTC
TRBV28,TRBD1,TRBJ1-5,-,CASSPRQGIAMDQPQHF,TGTGCCAGCAGTCCCCGACAGGGTATAGCCATGGATCAGCCCCAGCATTTT
TRBV11-3,-,TRBJ1-1,-,CASSLTENTEAFF,TGTGCCAGCAGCCTGACAGAGAACACTGAAGCTTTCTTT
TRBV5-4,TRBD1,TRBJ1-3,-,CASSVAGTGRNTIYF,TGTGCCAGCAGTGTAGCCGGGACAGGGCGAAACACCATATATTTT
TRBV6-5,TRBD1,TRBJ1-4,-,CASSWTGVEKLFF,TGTGCCAGCAGTTGGACAGGGGTTGAAAAACTGTTTTTT
TRBV27,-,TRBJ2-5,-,CASSFGFSETQYF,TGTGCCAGCAGTTTTGGCTTTTCGGAGACCCAGTACTTC
TRBV5-6,TRBD2,TRBJ2-2,-,CASRTSGRGELFF,TGTGCCAGTAGGACTAGCGGGCGCGGGGAGCTGTTTTTT
TRBV2,TRBD1,TRBJ2-2,-,CASSVTGGSGELFF,TGTGCCAGCAGTGTAACAGGGGGGTCCGGGGAGCTGTTTTTT
TRBV27,TRBD1,TRBJ1-1,-,CASSYTGAAEAFF,TGTGCCAGCAGTTACACAGGGGCTGCTGAAGCTTTCTTT
TRBV20-1,-,TRBJ2-7,-,CSALGPGEQYF,TGCAGTGCCCTGGGGCCGGGCGAGCAGTACTTC
TRBV5-5,TRBD1,TRBJ1-4,-,CASSLSGGLTEKLFF,TGTGCCAGCAGCTTGTCAGGGGGTCTAACTGAAAAACTGTTTTTT
TRBV12-2,-,TRBJ1-5,-,CASRLEGGQGHSNQPQHF,TGTGCAAGTCGCTTAGAGGGAGGACAGGGCCATAGCAATCAGCCCCAGCATTTT
TRBV6-5,TRBD1,TRBJ2-7,-,CASSSTGDGNEQYF,TGTGCCAGCAGTTCCACAGGGGATGGAAACGAGCAGTACTTC
TRBV7-8,-,TRBJ2-2,-,CASRRRATGELFF,TGTGCCAGCAGACGCAGGGCCACCGGGGAGCTGTTTTTT
TRBV6-4,TRBD1,TRBJ1-1,-,CASRETGQTAEAFF,TGTGCCAGCAGAGAGACAGGGCAAACAGCTGAAGCTTTCTTT
TRBV5-1,TRBD1,TRBJ1-2,-,CASSWDREVGGYTF,TGCGCCAGCAGCTGGGACAGGGAGGTTGGCGGCTACACCTTC
TRBV15,-,TRBJ1-5,-,CATSRDLGGSGNQPQHF,TGTGCCACCAGCAGAGATTTGGGAGGCTCCGGCAATCAGCCCCAGCATTTT
TRBV20-1,TRBD2,TRBJ2-3,few,CSGEGTDTQYF,TGCAGCGGGGAGGGGACAGATACGCAGTATTTT
TRBV10-3,-,TRBJ1-2,-,CAISRDQGSAGYTF,TGTGCCATCAGTCGTGATCAGGGGTCGGCTGGCTACACCTTC
TRBV29-1,-,TRBJ1-2,-,CSVEGRDYGYTF,TGCAGCGTTGAAGGGAGGGACTATGGCTACACCTTC
TRBV3-1/TRBV3-2,-,TRBJ1-2,-,CASSPRGERYGYTF,TGTGCCAGCAGCCCCCGGGGGGAACGCTATGGCTACACCTTC
TRBV2,-,TRBJ1-5,-,CASSERTSSNQPQHF,TGTGCCAGCAGTGAACGGACATCTAGCAATCAGCCCCAGCATTTT
TRBV4-3,TRBD2,TRBJ2-1,-,CASSQVRTGGPLSEQFF,TGCGCCAGCAGCCAAGTGAGGACGGGAGGGCCTTTGAGTGAGCAGTTCTTC
TRBV11-2,TRBD2,TRBJ2-1,few,CASSLARLAGAQNEQFF,TGTGCCAGCAGCTTAGCCCGACTAGCGGGAGCTCAGAATGAGCAGTTCTTC